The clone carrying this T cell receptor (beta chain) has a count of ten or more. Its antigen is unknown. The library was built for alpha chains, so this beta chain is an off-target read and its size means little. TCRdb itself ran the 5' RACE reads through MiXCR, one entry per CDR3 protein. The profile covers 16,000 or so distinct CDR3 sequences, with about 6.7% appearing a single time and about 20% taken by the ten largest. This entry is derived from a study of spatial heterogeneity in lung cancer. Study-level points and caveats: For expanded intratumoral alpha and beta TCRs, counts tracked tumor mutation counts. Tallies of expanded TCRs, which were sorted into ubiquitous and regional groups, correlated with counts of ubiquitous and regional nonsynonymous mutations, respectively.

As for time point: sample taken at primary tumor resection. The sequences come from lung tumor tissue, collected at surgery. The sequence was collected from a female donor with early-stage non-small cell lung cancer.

CDR3 sequence (DNA): TGTGCCAGCAGTGGACGGACTAGCGGGGGGGCAAATGAGCAGTTCTTC. It specifies CASSGRTSGGANEQFF. The chain recombines TRBV6-1 with TRBJ2-1, with 15 bases matching TRBD2. This CDR3 is 16 amino acids long. Germline V gene data show CDR1 as MNHNS and CDR2 as SASEGT. V was clipped by 4 bases and J by 7 bases; unmatched bases: 5.